The sequence of this TCR beta chain was determined in a study of blood T cells in healthy people across ages. Study at large: Template switching picked up about one barcoded beta molecule for each two T cells. Findings of the study overall: Roughly linear age-related decline in beta diversity appeared, significant by age around 36.

Primed by a sample-barcoded 5' primer and a J-beta primer mix, a second PCR proceeded for about 6 to 12 cycles. Every single cDNA molecule received a tag from a template-switch adaptor with 12 random nucleotides. TCRdb itself ran the 5' RACE reads through MiXCR, one entry per CDR3 protein. The sample lists 1.5 million to 2 million distinct CDR3 sequences; 28% were seen once. This CDR3 is built from 16 residues. CDR1 is MGHRA, CDR2 YSYEKL, per germline. The V end was cut by 7 bases, the J end by 4 bases, with 19 bases between. As concerns this clonotype: Its matching antigen is unknown.

The chain couples TRBV4-1 to TRBJ2-2, with unresolved D. The TCR comes from a woman aged 30 to 39 in good health. Input material: blood. For the CDR3, the DNA is TGCGCCAGCAACCAGTTCCAGGCGTCGGGCACCGGGGAGCTGTTTTTT. This translates into CASNQFQASGTGELFF.